This TCR beta chain was obtained from a study of T cells in Graves' hyperthyroidism and ophthalmopathy. Study observations and caveats: Ophthalmopathy and stable hyperthyroidism were told apart by a 13 V-J model. Ophthalmopathy was predicted by the model a median of roughly 6.7 months ahead of onset.

Researchers amplified the TCR beta CDR3 regions from RNA transcripts. HTBI primers were used for first-round RT-PCR of the TCR CDR3. Via MiXCR, TCRdb re-called the multiplex PCR reads, giving one row per CDR3 protein. This table has a few hundred thousand distinct CDR3 sequences, 17% appearing once. V was trimmed by 6 bases and J by 1 base, leaving 12 bases between them. Germline values: CDR1 DFQATT, CDR2 SNEGSKA (reference sequence). The CDR3 sequence is 13 residues long. Disease duration was under 3 months in the ophthalmopathy patients, who also had a Clinical Activity Score of at least 3 and a NOSPECS grade of at least 4. Clinical symptoms, serum thyroxine, TRAb, thyroid ultrasound and orbital computed tomography established diagnosis. In this sample, this clonotype turned up many times. Its antigen is currently unknown.

The sequenced material came from blood. The V and J genes are TRBV20-1 and TRBJ1-1; TRBD1 is a possible D gene (5 bases). This TCR was sampled from a woman aged 18-30 years with Graves' ophthalmopathy. The CDR3 region is CSAVGPSNTEAFF. The DNA of the CDR3 is TGCAGTGCCGTGGGACCGTCGAACACTGAAGCTTTCTTT.